Below, 32 T cell receptor beta chains from the same sample are listed, as sequenced in a study of shared clonotypes between healthy human individuals. Profiling relied on immunoSEQ multiplex PCR, and the TCRdb table lists in-frame clones only, not all of them. Counted here are about 2 million clones, 85% to 95% occurring once; the ten biggest clones make up about 0.13%. The sample was naive CD4+ T cells sorted from blood. Described subset: CD45RA+ positively selected. These receptor sequences come from a man aged 18-30 years in good health.

This rearrangement joins TRBV11-2 to TRBJ1-3; TRBD1 matches at 9 bases. The CDR3 extends over 14 amino acids. Germline-derived CDR1 and CDR2 are SGHAT and FQNNGV. J gave up 4 bases and V 10 bases, and 8 bases lay outside the gene matches. In DNA, the CDR3 is TGTGCCACCAAAACAGGGGGCCCGGGAAACACCATATATTTT. Encoded protein: CATKTGGPGNTIYF.

The chain links TRBV6-1 to TRBJ2-5, with D unresolved. CDR3 size: 14 residues. Germline CDR1 and CDR2: MNHNS and SASEGT. V lost 2 bases and J lost 5, with 12 bases in between. CDR3 region: CASSEINGWETQYF. The CDR3, as DNA: TGTGCCAGCAGTGAAATCAATGGGTGGGAGACCCAGTACTTC.

The rearrangement joins TRBV18 to TRBJ1-6; no clear D gene. The CDR3 runs 14 residues. Trimming shortened V by 2 bases and J by 10 bases, and 12 bases separated the two germline ends. Germline-derived CDR1 and CDR2 are KGHSH and LQKENI. CDR3 sequence: CASSPAGNGSPLHF. CDR3 bases: TGTGCCAGCTCACCAGCGGGAAACGGATCACCCCTCCACTTT.

This clone was counted between two and nine times. The chain combines TRBV7-3 with TRBJ1-6, with 7 bases lining up with TRBD1. The CDR3 has 15 residues. Germline CDR1 is SGHTA and CDR2 is FQGTGA. After removal of 3 bases from V and 8 bases from J, the junction contained 7 bases not matched to a gene. Here the CDR3 reads CASSLTGRVDSPLHF. As DNA, the CDR3 is TGTGCCAGCAGCTTGACAGGGAGAGTGGATTCACCCCTCCACTTT.

This clone was counted only a few times. The chain couples TRBV9 to TRBJ1-6, with a possible D match to TRBD1 (5 bases). Trimming left V 1 base short and J 9 bases short, with 11 bases between. The CDR3 covers 14 residues. Per the germline V gene, CDR1 is SGDLS and CDR2 is YYNGEE. CDR3 residues: CASSVSRVSSPLHF. The CDR3 bases are TGTGCCAGCAGCGTATCCAGGGTGAGTTCACCCCTCCACTTT.

This clone was detected only once. The chain uses TRBV29-1 and TRBJ2-7; the match to TRBD1 covers 8 bases. This CDR3 spans 14 amino acids. CDR1 and CDR2 from the germline V gene are SQVTM and ANQGSEA. The trim removed 5 bases at V and 7 bases at J, leaving 13 bases unmatched. CDR3 sequence: CSVNKGTGPWEQYF. The DNA for the CDR3 is TGCAGCGTTAATAAAGGGACAGGTCCTTGGGAGCAGTACTTC.

This chain joins TRBV25-1 and TRBJ2-2; the match to TRBD2 covers 11 bases. V trimming: 8 bases; J trimming: 6 bases; junction bases outside the gene matches: 8. Germline CDR1 reads MGHDK; CDR2 reads SYGVNS. The CDR3 has 15 amino acids. In DNA, the CDR3 is TGTGCCAGCGGACTAGCGGGCCTTTACGCCGGGGAGCTGTTTTTT. It is translated as CASGLAGLYAGELFF.

Notes on this clone: One junction end does not reproduce the germline sequence, and a read error may be involved. This chain joins TRBV7-3 and TRBJ2-1, with D perhaps matching TRBD1 or TRBD2 (7 bases each). The CDR3 consists of 11 residues. Looked up from germline, CDR1 is SGHTA and CDR2 is FQGTGA. DNA of the CDR3: TGTGCCAGCAGCCAGGGGGGGTCCCCGGTCTTC. It specifies CASSQGGSPVF. Full variable domain (rest looked up from reference TRBV7-3 and TRBJ2-1): GAGVSQTPSNKVTEKGKYVELRCDPISGHTALYWYRQSLGQGPEFLIYFQGTGAADDSGLPNDRFFAVRPEGSVSTLKIQRTERGDSAVYLCASSQGGSPVFGPGTRLTVL.

The rearrangement uses TRBV9 and TRBJ1-2; D not certain. The ends were cut back, 0 bases at V and 5 bases at J, with 11 bases in the middle. Germline assignment: CDR1 SGDLS and CDR2 YYNGEE. The CDR3 is 14 residues long. CDR3 in DNA: TGTGCCAGCAGCGTAGACGGCAGAGATTATGGCTACACCTTC. This translates into CASSVDGRDYGYTF. Full variable domain (rest looked up from reference TRBV9 and TRBJ1-2): DSGVTQTPKHLITATGQRVTLRCSPRSGDLSVYWYQQSLDQGLQFLIQYYNGEERAKGNILERFSAQQFPDLHSELNLSSLELGDSALYFCASSVDGRDYGYTFGSGTRLTVV.

This chain joins TRBV19 and TRBJ2-2, with TRBD2 matching over 15 bases. Trimming at V came to 3 bases and at J to 4 bases, leaving 6 bases not matched to a gene. The CDR3 runs to 18 residues. Germline CDR1 and CDR2: LNHDA and SQIVND (reference sequence). CDR3 residues: CASSIGLAGGRGTGELFF. Written as DNA, the CDR3 is TGTGCCAGTAGTATTGGACTAGCGGGAGGGAGAGGCACCGGGGAGCTGTTTTTT.

The rearrangement joins TRBV4-1 to TRBJ2-5; 7 bases are shared with TRBD1. The CDR3 is made up of 16 amino acids. The V gene end was trimmed by 0 bases and the J gene end by 1 base; junction bases not matched to a gene: 5. The germline V gene encodes CDR1 MGHRA and CDR2 YSYEKL. The CDR3 is CASSQEGGRPQETQYF. CDR3 DNA: TGCGCCAGCAGCCAAGAAGGGGGCAGGCCCCAAGAGACCCAGTACTTC.

This CDR3 reads CASSRNPGQGNYGYTF. The DNA of the CDR3 is TGTGCCAGCAGCCGAAACCCGGGACAGGGTAACTATGGCTACACCTTC. The chain has TRBV5-4 and TRBJ1-2; 9 positions match TRBD1. Germline loops: CDR1 SGHNT, CDR2 YYREEE (reference sequence). The CDR3 is made up of 16 amino acids. Unmatched junction bases numbered 8, after V lost 4 bases and J lost 1 base. The full variable domain, with the rest looked up from reference TRBV5-4 and TRBJ1-2, is ETGVTQSPTHLIKTRGQQVTLRCSSQSGHNTVSWYQQALGQGPQFIFQYYREEENGRGNFPPRFSGLQFPNYSSELNVNALELDDSALYLCASSRNPGQGNYGYTFGSGTRLTVV.

This CDR3 is CASSPGTSGRVEQYF. In nucleotides, the CDR3 is TGTGCCAGCAGCCCGGGGACTAGCGGGAGGGTCGAGCAGTACTTC. The J gene is TRBJ2-7, the V gene TRBV11-3, with 16 bases lining up with TRBD2. Germline assignment: CDR1 SGHNT and CDR2 YENEEA. The CDR3 is 15 residues long. The V gene end was trimmed by 5 bases and the J gene end by 6 bases; junction bases not matched to a gene: 4.

V gene TRBV10-3 combines with J gene TRBJ1-2, with 7 positions matching TRBD1. V lost 10 bases, J lost 3 bases, and 5 bases stayed unmatched. The CDR3 consists of 12 residues. In germline, CDR1 is ENHRY, CDR2 SYGVKD. In DNA form, the CDR3 reads TGTGCCACCCAGGACAGGTACTATGGCTACACCTTC. This sequence encodes CATQDRYYGYTF.

The genes are TRBV5-1 and TRBJ1-6; D ambiguous. Germline V lookup: CDR1 SGHRS, CDR2 YFSETQ. V was pared by 1 base and J by 7 bases, with 15 bases between. CDR3 length equals 16 residues. CDR3 DNA: TGCGCCAGCAGCTTGTACAGTTCTTATTTAAATTCACCCCTCCACTTT. Its protein is CASSLYSSYLNSPLHF.

The chain links TRBV27 to TRBJ2-7, with 9 positions matching TRBD2. V lost 8 bases, J lost 2 bases, and 10 bases stayed unmatched. The CDR3 sequence is 15 residues long. Germline CDR1 and CDR2: MNHEY and SMNVEV (reference sequence). This CDR3 is CASSQAAGGPYEQYF. For the CDR3, the DNA is TGTGCCAGCTCCCAGGCGGCGGGAGGGCCCTACGAGCAGTACTTC.

The chain employs TRBV4-1 and TRBJ2-7; possibly TRBD1 for D (7 bases). The CDR3 has 17 residues. Trimming removed 2 bases at V and 0 bases at J, with 17 bases between. Per the germline V gene, CDR1 is MGHRA and CDR2 is YSYEKL. Written as DNA, the CDR3 is TGCGCCAGCAGCCAAAATGCCGCAGGGGGGCTCTCCTACGAGCAGTACTTC. Translation: CASSQNAAGGLSYEQYF.

CDR3 loop: CASSPNTDRGTDTQYF. CDR3 sequence (DNA): TGTGCCAGCAGCCCAAATACGGACAGAGGCACAGATACGCAGTATTTT. The V gene is TRBV7-3, the J gene TRBJ2-3; D might be TRBD1 (6 bases). CDR3 length equals 16 residues. In germline, CDR1 is SGHTA, CDR2 FQGTGA. Between the trimmed V and J ends, which lost 5 bases and 1 base, there was a span of 16 bases.

The chain links TRBV28 to TRBJ1-1; no clear D gene. Germline-derived CDR1 and CDR2 are MDHEN and SYDVKM. V was cut by 6 bases and J by 1 base, with 12 bases left in between. The CDR3 totals 14 residues. The CDR3 reads CASSKQPGNTEAFF. In nucleotides, the CDR3 is TGTGCCAGCAGCAAACAACCAGGGAACACTGAAGCTTTCTTT.

The rearrangement joins TRBV25-1 to TRBJ2-2; 8 bases map to TRBD2. Unmatched junction bases numbered 6, after V lost 4 bases and J lost 5 bases. Germline-derived CDR1 and CDR2 are MGHDK and SYGVNS. The CDR3 is 15 amino acids. The CDR3 bases are TGTGCCAGCAGTGGGGGACTAGGAGGTACCGGGGAGCTGTTTTTT. It translates to CASSGGLGGTGELFF.

This chain joins TRBV28 and TRBJ2-7; perhaps D is TRBD1 or TRBD2 (5 bases each). V was pared by 5 bases and J by 3 bases, with 14 bases between. The CDR3 consists of 14 residues. The germline V gene encodes CDR1 MDHEN and CDR2 SYDVKM. The DNA for the CDR3 is TGTGCCAGCAGTGGGACGTCTTCGAACTACGAGCAGTACTTC. It specifies CASSGTSSNYEQYF.

Comments on this clone: Just one base apart from a much larger clone, this may be a read error. The chain carries TRBV2 and TRBJ1-2, with 7 bases identical to TRBD1. Per the germline V gene, CDR1 is SNHLY and CDR2 is FYNNEI. V shed 5 bases, J shed 7 bases, and the junction held 10 bases outside the gene matches. This CDR3 contains 14 residues. This chain's CDR3 is CASSSEGTVGGYTF. The CDR3 DNA is TGTGCCAGCAGTTCCGAGGGGACAGTTGGTGGCTACACCTTC. Variable domain in full (rest from reference TRBV2 and TRBJ1-2): EPEVTQTPSHQVTQMGQEVILRCVPISNHLYFYWYRQILGQKVEFLVSFYNNEISEKSEIFDDQFSVERPDGSNFTLKIRSTKLEDSAMYFCASSSEGTVGGYTFGSGTRLTVV.

With respect to this clone: Other DNA sequences from this sample encode an identical CDR3 as well. The V and J genes are TRBV19 and TRBJ1-3; D is uncertain. Trimming left V 1 base short and J 2 bases short, with 0 bases between. The CDR3 runs 12 residues. The germline V gene has CDR1 LNHDA and CDR2 SQIVND (reference sequence). The DNA for the CDR3 is TGTGCCAGTAGTATAGCTGGAAACACCATATATTTT. This codes for CASSIAGNTIYF.

The chain's CDR3 is CASSLDGQGEVNEKLFF. The DNA of the CDR3 is TGCGCCAGCAGCTTGGATGGACAGGGGGAAGTGAATGAAAAACTGTTTTTT. The V call is TRBV5-1, the J call TRBJ1-4; TRBD1 matches 10 bases. Per germline, CDR1 SGHRS and CDR2 YFSETQ. The CDR3 has 17 amino acids. V was clipped by 0 bases and J by 5 bases; unmatched bases: 7.

The V call is TRBV6-6, the J call TRBJ2-5; the match to TRBD1 covers 8 bases. CDR3 size: 14 residues. Per the germline V gene, CDR1 is MNHNY and CDR2 is SVGAGI (reference sequence). V lost 5 bases and J lost 3; bases outside the gene matches: 5. The CDR3 nucleotides read TGTGCCAGCAGTCGCAGGGGGCCGGAAGAGACCCAGTACTTC. It is translated as CASSRRGPEETQYF.

The chain joins TRBV10-1 to TRBJ2-5; no firm D call. V lost 4 bases, J lost 5 bases, and 5 bases lay in between. The CDR3 totals 11 residues. The germline V gene encodes CDR1 WNHNN and CDR2 SYGVQD (reference sequence). The CDR3 sequence is CASSGRETQYF. Written as DNA, the CDR3 is TGCGCCAGCAGTGGCAGGGAGACCCAGTACTTC.

V and J are TRBV29-1 and TRBJ2-7; a weak D match, TRBD2 (5 bases). CDR1 and CDR2 from the germline V gene are SQVTM and ANQGSEA. The CDR3 is 13 residues long. The germline V and J ends were trimmed by 4 bases and 5 bases, with 15 bases remaining between them. The CDR3 loop is CSVGGQDLHEQYF. The DNA of the CDR3 is TGCAGCGTTGGCGGGCAGGATCTCCACGAGCAGTACTTC.

The chain carries TRBV7-9 and TRBJ2-5, with D uncertain. CDR1 is SEHNR and CDR2 is FQNEAQ in the germline V gene (reference sequence). This CDR3 is 13 amino acids long. Deletions cut 4 bases from V and 4 bases from J, with 10 bases between. Written as DNA, the CDR3 is TGTGCCAGCAGCTCAGGATGGGGAGAGACCCAGTACTTC. This translates into CASSSGWGETQYF.

The chain is built from TRBV11-2 and TRBJ2-1; 7 nucleotides match TRBD1. V lost 5 bases and J lost 4; bases outside the gene matches: 5. CDR1 SGHAT and CDR2 FQNNGV come from the germline V gene. CDR3 length equals 14 residues. In nucleotides, the CDR3 is TGTGCCAGCAGCCCTGGACAGGTTTACAATGAGCAGTTCTTC. It codes for CASSPGQVYNEQFF.

This clone was seen just once. The rearrangement uses TRBV9 and TRBJ1-2; no clear D. CDR3 size: 14 residues. Trimming removed 6 bases at V and 5 bases at J, with 17 bases between. In germline, CDR1 is SGDLS, CDR2 YYNGEE. CDR3 in amino acids: CASTGIGRAYGYTF. The CDR3 DNA reads as TGTGCCAGCACCGGAATAGGTCGGGCTTATGGCTACACCTTC.

The chain has TRBV9 and TRBJ2-7, with 7 positions matching TRBD1. After removal of 4 bases from V and 3 bases from J, the junction contained 10 bases not matched to a gene. CDR3 length: 15 residues. Germline-derived CDR1 and CDR2 are SGDLS and YYNGEE. CDR3 DNA sequence: TGTGCCAGCAGCCCCCAGGGGGATGGGGTCTACGAGCAGTACTTC. Protein: CASSPQGDGVYEQYF. The variable domain in full, with the rest retrieved from reference TRBV9 and TRBJ2-7, is DSGVTQTPKHLITATGQRVTLRCSPRSGDLSVYWYQQSLDQGLQFLIQYYNGEERAKGNILERFSAQQFPDLHSELNLSSLELGDSALYFCASSPQGDGVYEQYFGPGTRLTVT.

The gene calls are TRBV11-2 and TRBJ2-7, with TRBD2 identical over 7 bases. The V and J ends lost 5 bases and 9 bases, in that order; junction bases with no gene match: 16. The CDR3 extends over 15 amino acids. Per the germline V gene, CDR1 is SGHAT and CDR2 is FQNNGV. The CDR3 sequence is CASSDSGLTPTRQYF. The CDR3 DNA follows: TGTGCCAGCAGCGATTCGGGACTAACCCCTACGAGGCAGTACTTC.